This T cell receptor beta chain emerged from a study of cytomegalovirus exposure and HLA in healthy donors. Study findings and constraints: 87-base-pair reads could not separate some V segments, including TRBV6-2 and TRBV6-3. It emerged from a later analysis that several of the most significant clusters appeared to be linked to common viral pathogens. About 90% or about 30% of the time was how often most TCR beta V segments were productive, according to an earlier analysis. Equally common other TCR beta chains were less clonally expanded than HLA-associated ones, a later analysis found.

This PCR relied on a set of 60 Vbeta primers and 13 Jbeta primers. Here immunoSEQ multiplex PCR was the method, and the copy in TCRdb shows in-frame clones only, minus some. The data show 110,000 to 150,000 clones, with around three quarters seen just once and 2.1% held by the top ten. This clone appeared a single time. Its antigen is currently unknown. The germline CDR1 and CDR2 sequences are KGHSH and LQKENI. The CDR3 has 14 amino acids. V was shortened by 3 bases and J by 5 bases, with 13 bases between the two germline ends. The chain carries TRBV18 and TRBJ1-1; no reliable D call. Sequencing was performed on PBMCs. This sequence originates from a man in his forties in good health and CMV-seronegative. CDR3 protein: CASSPSGVRTEAFF. The CDR3 coding sequence is TGTGCCAGCTCACCTAGCGGGGTCCGGACTGAAGCTTTCTTT.